This record concerns one T cell receptor (beta chain) sequence. The antigen remains undetermined. This CDR3 has 13 amino acids. Deletions cut 3 bases from V and 4 bases from J, with 8 bases between. Germline loops: CDR1 WNHNN, CDR2 SYGVQD (reference sequence). The sample is drawn from a study of shared clonotypes between healthy human individuals. Study outcomes and limitations: Some clonotypes were shared by all four sorted-subset donors, while others were not shared. The non-shared ones had lower generation probabilities than the shared ones.

Deep was the level at which the assay was run. The protocol was immunoSEQ multiplex PCR, while the TCRdb copy is restricted to in-frame clones and leaves out a portion. The sample carries 2.5 million or so clones, just over 90% recorded once. All donors qualified as healthy HIV-negative adults and had experienced no recent acute infections or vaccinations. V is TRBV10-1 and J is TRBJ2-3; D gene ambiguous. The clonotype originates from a man between 18 and 35 years old in good health. The specimen sequenced was naive CD4+ T cells sorted from blood. Subset defined: CD45RA+ positively selected. CDR3 coding DNA: TGCGCCAGCAGTGAAGGGTTTGCAGATACGCAGTATTTT. As protein: CASSEGFADTQYF.